This T cell receptor (beta chain) was sequenced in a study of blood T cell repertoires in COVID-19. The method was immunoSEQ multiplex PCR; TCRdb's version includes in-frame clones alone and lacks a portion of them. The sample yields 110,000 or so clones, 80% to 90% seen once. Sequenced: peripheral blood. The receptor was isolated from a woman aged 50 to 60 with acute or convalescent COVID-19.

The CDR3 nucleotides read TGCGCCAGCAGCTTTTCCGGACAGTCAGTCGTATATGGCTACACCTTC. Residues: CASSFSGQSVVYGYTF. This chain connects TRBV5-1 to TRBJ1-2; tentative D call: TRBD1 (6 bases). Germline CDR1 is SGHRS and CDR2 is YFSETQ. V was cut by 2 bases and J by 5 bases, with 19 bases left in between. The CDR3 contains 16 residues. The full variable domain, its missing parts supplied by reference TRBV5-1 and TRBJ1-2, is KAGVTQTPRYLIKTRGQQVTLSCSPISGHRSVSWYQQTPGQGLQFLFEYFSETQRNKGNFPGRFSGRQFSNSRSEMNVSTLELGDSALYLCASSFSGQSVVYGYTFGSGTRLTVV.